Below, 14 T cell receptor beta chains from the same sample are listed, as sequenced in a study of shared clonotypes between healthy human individuals. TCRdb's table, derived via immunoSEQ multiplex PCR, lists solely in-frame clones and lacks some. In the table there are fewer than 600,000 clones, 79% of which are singletons. Sequencing input: PBMCs. The receptors derive from a woman in her thirties or forties in good health. Some clones in this sample may be carry-over from other donors' samples.

This clone was recorded only once. A junction end diverges from the germline sequence, so it may reflect a read error. The chain recombines TRBV6-5 with TRBJ2-7; D is uncertain. This CDR3 comprises 12 residues. CDR1 is MNHEY, CDR2 SVGAGI, per germline. CDR3 bases: TGTGCCAGCAGTGGGGTGGGGTCAGCCGTAAACTTC. Translating it yields CASSGVGSAVNF.

The CDR3 sequence: CASSPQLAASYEQYF. The CDR3 nucleotides are TGTGCCAGCTCACCTCAACTAGCGGCCTCCTACGAGCAGTACTTC. V and J are TRBV18 and TRBJ2-7; TRBD2 matches at 8 bases. This CDR3 has 15 amino acids. Germline lookup yields CDR1 KGHSH and CDR2 LQKENI. Trimming took 3 bases from V and 0 from J; bases not matched to a gene: 4.

The CDR3 is CASSPHSGRVSYEQYF. The CDR3 DNA follows: TGTGCCAGCAGCCCGCATAGCGGGAGGGTATCCTACGAGCAGTACTTC. J is TRBJ2-7 and V is TRBV14; 11 nucleotides match TRBD2. Germline-derived CDR1 and CDR2 are SGHDN and FVKESK. The V segment lost 4 bases and the J segment 1 base; nucleotides outside the gene matches: 6. The CDR3 spans 16 residues.

A note on this clone: Given a much more abundant clone one base away, this may be a read error. V and J are TRBV7-9 and TRBJ1-1; TRBD1 matches 8 bases. This CDR3 has 14 amino acids. The germline gives CDR1 SEHNR, CDR2 FQNEAQ (reference sequence). V lost 4 bases, J lost 0 bases, and 1 base stayed unmatched. The CDR3 here is CASSSGQVNTEAFF. CDR3 in DNA: TGTGCCAGCAGCTCGGGACAGGTGAACACTGAAGCTTTCTTT.

The chain has TRBV7-6 and TRBJ2-5; D possibly corresponds to TRBD2 (5 bases). Germline CDR1 SGHVS, CDR2 FNYEAQ. The CDR3 is 16 amino acids. The V end was cut by 5 bases, the J end by 2 bases, with 18 bases between. Written as DNA, the CDR3 is TGTGCCAGCAGCCCCCGCGGGTCTTTCGAACAAGAGACCCAGTACTTC. Its protein is CASSPRGSFEQETQYF.

The V call is TRBV12-1, the J call TRBJ2-1; the table's D call TRBD2 went unverified against the DNA. TRBV12-1 corresponds to a pseudogene. CDR3 length: 17 residues. For the CDR3, the DNA is TGTGCCAGCAGCGTCCGGACTAGCGACACCTCCTACAATGAGCAGTTCTTC. This encodes CASSVRTSDTSYNEQFF.

The chain joins TRBV30 to TRBJ2-7, with 7 bases identical to TRBD1. The CDR3 loop spans 12 amino acids. V lost 3 bases, J lost 5 bases, and 4 bases stayed unmatched. Germline-derived CDR1 and CDR2 are GTSNPN and SVGIG (reference sequence). The CDR3 region has the DNA TGTGCCTGGAGGACAGGGCAAGACGAGCAGTACTTC. Translating it yields CAWRTGQDEQYF.

This clone was observed once. The chain uses TRBV28 and TRBJ2-7; D is undetermined. This CDR3 comprises 15 residues. The V gene lost 4 bases and the J gene lost 0 bases, with 13 bases spanning the gap. Germline CDR1 reads MDHEN; CDR2 reads SYDVKM. This chain's CDR3 is CASSSTAFPSYEQYF. For the CDR3, the DNA is TGTGCCAGCAGTTCGACGGCCTTCCCCTCCTACGAGCAGTACTTC.

The chain joins TRBV7-9 to TRBJ2-2, with D maybe TRBD1 (5 bases). Germline V gene lookup returns CDR1 SEHNR and CDR2 FQNEAQ (reference sequence). The CDR3 totals 13 residues. Trimming shortened V by 5 bases and J by 6 bases, and 10 bases separated the two germline ends. The DNA for the CDR3 is TGTGCCAGCAGCCAAACAGGCCCCGGGGAGCTGTTTTTT. Translated: CASSQTGPGELFF.

This rearrangement joins TRBV5-6 to TRBJ2-5; TRBD1 agrees at 7 bases. The CDR3 is made up of 13 amino acids. CDR1 is SGHDT and CDR2 is YYEEEE in the germline V gene. Trimming at V came to 6 bases and at J to 1 base, leaving 3 bases not matched to a gene. The CDR3 sequence is CASNTGAQETQYF. Here the CDR3 DNA reads TGTGCCAGCAACACAGGGGCCCAAGAGACCCAGTACTTC.

This clone occurred a few times. The sample carries other DNA sequences with the same CDR3. CDR3 in DNA: TGTGCCAGTAGTATAGCCAGGGGAGAGACCCAGTACTTC. It translates to CASSIARGETQYF. The V call is TRBV19, the J call TRBJ2-5; TRBD1 might be the D (6 bases). The CDR3 has 13 amino acids. Trimming pared 1 base from V and 4 bases from J, leaving 7 bases between. Germline CDR1 and CDR2: LNHDA and SQIVND (reference sequence).

The table lists this clone with many counts. The rearrangement uses TRBV7-9 and TRBJ2-5; D is undetermined. This CDR3 is built from 15 residues. Germline values: CDR1 SEHNR, CDR2 FQNEAQ (reference sequence). Trimming removed 8 bases from V and 1 base from J, with 17 bases in between. In DNA form, the CDR3 reads TGTGCCAGCTCTGGCCTCACATTAGTCCAAGAGACCCAGTACTTC. This gives the protein CASSGLTLVQETQYF.

The chain recombines TRBV6-6 with TRBJ1-1; D gene unclear. Trimming removed 0 bases from V and 4 bases from J, with 0 bases in between. Germline CDR1 and CDR2: MNHNY and SVGAGI (reference sequence). This CDR3 comprises 11 residues. This CDR3 reads CASSYSTEAFF. The CDR3 coding sequence is TGTGCCAGCAGTTACTCCACTGAAGCTTTCTTT.

This chain joins TRBV7-2 and TRBJ2-2, with TRBD2 identical over 8 bases. The CDR3 runs to 18 residues. The ends lost 5 bases at V and 3 bases at J; junction bases unmatched: 14. Germline CDR1 is SGHTA and CDR2 is FQGNSA. CDR3 DNA sequence: TGTGCCAGCAGCCCAGGAGGTTTAGCGGGGTCGGACACCGGGGAGCTGTTTTTT. Translating it yields CASSPGGLAGSDTGELFF.